The clone carrying this T cell receptor beta chain came up once. Possible read error: a much larger clone is one base away. This sample was taken from a study of T cells in Graves' hyperthyroidism and ophthalmopathy. Amplification yielded TCR beta CDR3 regions, with RNA transcripts as the source. In the first-round RT-PCR of the TCR CDR3, the HTBI primer set was used. A single record per CDR3 protein comes from TCRdb applying MiXCR to the multiplex PCR reads. This sample has about 270,000 distinct CDR3 sequences, with approximately 24% found just once. CDR1 LNHDA and CDR2 SQIVND come from the germline V gene (reference sequence). The CDR3 contains 15 residues. J gave up 5 bases and V 5 bases, and 12 bases lay outside the gene matches.

The TCR comes from a woman in her forties with Graves' ophthalmopathy. V usage is TRBV19 and J usage is TRBJ2-7; TRBD2 matches at 7 bases. The sample was blood. The DNA of the CDR3 is TGTGCCAGTAGTCCTCCTCGGGGGGAGTTTGACGAGCAGTACTTC. This encodes CASSPPRGEFDEQYF.